The 17 T cell receptor beta chains reported below all come from one sample, sequenced in a study of identical twins. One entry per CDR3 protein results from TCRdb running MiXCR on the 5' RACE reads. The sample yields hundreds of thousands of distinct CDR3 sequences, about 7.5% seen once. These data also featured in a second study, about yellow fever vaccine responses in identical twins.

Sample: memory (CD45RO+) T cells sorted from blood. Every receptor here comes from a woman aged 18-35 years in good health.

The chain is built from TRBV28 and TRBJ2-7; 14 bases line up with TRBD2. The J segment lost 2 bases and the V segment lost 10 bases, leaving 4 bases of the junction unmatched. This CDR3 region has 14 residues. Looked up from germline, CDR1 is MDHEN and CDR2 is SYDVKM. The DNA for the CDR3 is TGTGCCACCGGGACTAGCGGGAGAACCTACGAGCAGTACTTC. Translated, it gives CATGTSGRTYEQYF.

This clonotype was counted a few times. The chain couples TRBV7-2 to TRBJ2-3; D uncertain. Between the trimmed V and J ends, which lost 5 bases and 2 bases, there was a span of 8 bases. The CDR3 consists of 13 residues. Germline lookup yields CDR1 SGHTA and CDR2 FQGNSA. For the CDR3, the DNA is TGTGCCAGCAGCACCCCTAACACAGATACGCAGTATTTT. Its translation is CASSTPNTDTQYF. Drawing the rest from reference TRBV7-2 and TRBJ2-3, the complete variable domain is GAGVSQSPSNKVTEKGKDVELRCDPISGHTALYWYRQSLGQGLEFLIYFQGNSAPDKSGLPSDRFSAERTGGSVSTLTIQRTQQEDSAVYLCASSTPNTDTQYFGPGTRLTVL.

This clonotype was seen more than once but under ten times. This sequence joins TRBV12-3 or TRBV12-4 and TRBJ2-5; 7 bases fit TRBD2. V lost 6 bases to trimming and J lost 9 bases; unmatched junction nucleotides: 4. The CDR3 extends over 11 amino acids. The CDR3, as DNA: TGTGCCAGCAGCCCCGGGGGGTCCCAGTACTTC. Translating gives CASSPGGSQYF.

This clonotype occurred many times. V gene TRBV12-5 combines with J gene TRBJ1-5, with 10 bases that match TRBD1. The V segment lost 6 bases and the J segment 6 bases; nucleotides outside the gene matches: 8. CDR3 length: 15 residues. Germline CDR1 and CDR2: LGHNT and FRNRAP. The CDR3 sequence is CASGTGQGGPQPQHF. The DNA for the CDR3 is TGTGCTAGTGGGACCGGACAGGGGGGCCCTCAGCCCCAGCATTTT.

This clonotype occurred many times. This chain connects TRBV12-3 or TRBV12-4 to TRBJ1-5; unclear D gene. V lost 8 bases, J lost 2 bases, and 13 bases lay in between. The CDR3 contains 14 residues. CDR3 sequence reads: CASSSSAGNQPQHF. CDR3 sequence (DNA): TGTGCCAGCTCCTCAAGCGCCGGCAATCAGCCCCAGCATTTT.

This clonotype occurred a few times. This chain connects TRBV5-1 to TRBJ2-5, with 11 bases aligning to TRBD2. Per the germline V gene, CDR1 is SGHRS and CDR2 is YFSETQ. Trimming cost V 2 bases and J 4 bases; bases outside gene matches: 4. The CDR3 totals 15 residues. The CDR3 sequence is CASSFNSGRGETQYF. CDR3 in DNA: TGCGCCAGCAGCTTCAATAGCGGGAGGGGAGAGACCCAGTACTTC.

In this sample, this clonotype turned up many times. The chain carries TRBV20-1 and TRBJ2-3; D unresolved. Germline V lookup: CDR1 DFQATT, CDR2 SNEGSKA (reference sequence). This CDR3 is 15 amino acids long. The CDR3: CSAPLAQDSTDTQYF. CDR3 in DNA: TGCAGCGCACCTTTGGCGCAAGATAGCACAGATACGCAGTATTTT.

This CDR3 reads CASSETGTLSNEQFF. The CDR3, as DNA: TGTGCCAGCAGCGAGACCGGGACACTCAGCAATGAGCAGTTCTTC. V and J are TRBV2 and TRBJ2-1, with D possibly being TRBD1 (6 bases). Trimming shortened V by 6 bases and J by 6 bases, and 18 bases separated the two germline ends. Germline V CDR1 and CDR2: SNHLY, FYNNEI. The CDR3 sequence is 15 residues long.

This clonotype was observed many times. The V and J genes are TRBV5-6 and TRBJ2-4, with D perhaps matching TRBD1 or TRBD2 (5 bases each). The V and J ends lost 0 bases and 6 bases respectively, with 7 bases between them. There are 13 residues in the CDR3. Germline lookup yields CDR1 SGHDT and CDR2 YYEEEE. CDR3 protein: CASSLAGANIQYF. The CDR3 DNA sequence: TGTGCCAGCAGCTTGGCCGGGGCAAACATTCAGTACTTC.

At least ten counts were recorded for this clonotype. J is TRBJ2-1 and V is TRBV29-1; 8 bases align to TRBD1. CDR3 length: 14 residues. The germline gives CDR1 SQVTM, CDR2 ANQGSEA. Trimming at V came to 4 bases and at J to 4 bases, leaving 6 bases not matched to a gene. The CDR3 DNA reads TGCAGCGTTGTTTGGACAGGGTCTTACAATGAGCAGTTCTTC. Encoded protein: CSVVWTGSYNEQFF.

This clonotype was recorded many times. The chain uses TRBV3-1 and TRBJ1-6; D unclear. Trimming left V 2 bases short and J 9 bases short, with 11 bases between. The CDR3 sequence is 14 residues long. Germline CDR1 LGHDT, CDR2 YNNKEL (reference sequence). CDR3 region: CASSQSPVVSPLHF. CDR3 DNA sequence: TGTGCCAGCAGCCAAAGTCCGGTAGTTTCACCCCTCCACTTT.

In its sample, this clonotype was seen many times. The J gene is TRBJ2-7, the V gene TRBV4-2, with a weak D call TRBD1 (6 bases). CDR1 and CDR2 (germline): LGHNA, YNFKEQ. The CDR3 covers 13 residues. V shed 4 bases and J shed 4 bases, with 11 bases lying between them. CDR3 bases: TGTGCCAGCAGCCCCGCACAGGGATACGAGCAGTACTTC. This encodes CASSPAQGYEQYF.

The chain has TRBV6-1 and TRBJ2-1; 12 bases are a match to TRBD1. Trimming at V came to 6 bases and at J to 7 bases, leaving 7 bases not matched to a gene. This CDR3 comprises 15 residues. In germline, CDR1 is MNHNS, CDR2 SASEGT. CDR3 sequence (DNA): TGTGCCAGCAGAGCCGGGACAGGGGGCGGGAATGAGCAGTTCTTC. Encoded protein: CASRAGTGGGNEQFF.

This clonotype was found many times. This chain links TRBV27 with TRBJ2-7; 9 nucleotides align to TRBD1. V shed 2 bases, J shed 3 bases, and the junction held 5 bases outside the gene matches. The CDR3 length is 15 residues. Germline assignment: CDR1 MNHEY and CDR2 SMNVEV (reference sequence). For the CDR3, the DNA is TGTGCCAGCAGTTTAAAGGGACAGGGTGACTACGAGCAGTACTTC. The encoded protein is CASSLKGQGDYEQYF.

Ten or more counts support this clonotype. This rearrangement joins TRBV7-8 to TRBJ2-1; the D gene is possibly TRBD2 (6 bases). Trimming pared 8 bases from V and 4 bases from J, leaving 12 bases between. The CDR3 has 13 residues. Germline V gives CDR1 SGHVS, CDR2 FQNEAQ. CDR3 sequence (DNA): TGTGCCAGCTTACTAGCAACTTACAATGAGCAGTTCTTC. Translation gives CASLLATYNEQFF.

This chain connects TRBV12-3 or TRBV12-4 to TRBJ1-2, with D possibly matching TRBD1 (5 bases). The CDR3 has 13 residues. Trimming left V 1 base short and J 5 bases short, with 8 bases between. As DNA, the CDR3 is TGTGCCAGCAGTTTAGGCAGGGAATATGGCTACACCTTC. Translation: CASSLGREYGYTF.

The table lists this clonotype with a few counts. Here the CDR3 DNA reads TGTGCCAGCAGTTTATGGGGGGGCCATGCCTACGAGCAGTACTTC. Translation: CASSLWGGHAYEQYF. The chain uses TRBV27 and TRBJ2-7; maybe TRBD2 (7 bases). The CDR3 runs to 15 residues. From germline, CDR1 is MNHEY and CDR2 SMNVEV (reference sequence). V was clipped by 1 base and J by 2 bases, with 12 bases between them.